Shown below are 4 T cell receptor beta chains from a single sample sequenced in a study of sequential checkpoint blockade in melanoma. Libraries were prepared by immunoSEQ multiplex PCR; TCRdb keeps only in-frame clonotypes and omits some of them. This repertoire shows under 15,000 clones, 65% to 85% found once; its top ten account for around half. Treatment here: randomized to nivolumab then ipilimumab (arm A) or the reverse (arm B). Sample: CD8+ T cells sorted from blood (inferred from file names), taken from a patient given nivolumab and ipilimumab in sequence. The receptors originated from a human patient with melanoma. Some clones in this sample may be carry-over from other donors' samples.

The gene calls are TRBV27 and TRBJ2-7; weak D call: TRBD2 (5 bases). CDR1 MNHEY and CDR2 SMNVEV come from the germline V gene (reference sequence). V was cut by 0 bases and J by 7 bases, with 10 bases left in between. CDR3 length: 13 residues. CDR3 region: CASSLSARREQYF. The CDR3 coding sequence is TGTGCCAGCAGTTTATCAGCTCGGAGGGAGCAGTACTTC.

The CDR3 DNA reads TGTGCCAGCAGCGTAGAAGACAGGGAGTACACAGATACGCAGTATTTT. Encoded protein: CASSVEDREYTDTQYF. The V call is TRBV9, the J call TRBJ2-3; 7 positions match TRBD1. The trim removed 0 bases at V and 2 bases at J, leaving 6 bases unmatched. CDR3 length: 16 residues. Germline assignment: CDR1 SGDLS and CDR2 YYNGEE.

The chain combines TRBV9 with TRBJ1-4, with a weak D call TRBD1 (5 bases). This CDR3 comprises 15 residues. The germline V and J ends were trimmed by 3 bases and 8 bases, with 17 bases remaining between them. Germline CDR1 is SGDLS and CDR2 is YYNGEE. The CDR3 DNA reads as TGTGCCAGCAGCGCCTCGGGGGGGGGTAGGGAAAAACTGTTTTTT. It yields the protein CASSASGGGREKLFF.

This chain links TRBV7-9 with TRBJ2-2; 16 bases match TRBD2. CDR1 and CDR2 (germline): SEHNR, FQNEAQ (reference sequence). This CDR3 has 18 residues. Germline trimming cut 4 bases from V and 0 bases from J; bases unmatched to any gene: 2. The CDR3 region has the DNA TGTGCCAGCAGCTCCGGGACTAGCGGGGGGGCGAACACCGGGGAGCTGTTTTTT. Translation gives CASSSGTSGGANTGELFF. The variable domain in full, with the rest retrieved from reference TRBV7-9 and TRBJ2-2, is DTGVSQNPRHKITKRGQNVTFRCDPISEHNRLYWYRQTLGQGPEFLTYFQNEAQLEKSRLLSDRFSAERPKGSFSTLEIQRTEQGDSAMYLCASSSGTSGGANTGELFFGEGSRLTVL.